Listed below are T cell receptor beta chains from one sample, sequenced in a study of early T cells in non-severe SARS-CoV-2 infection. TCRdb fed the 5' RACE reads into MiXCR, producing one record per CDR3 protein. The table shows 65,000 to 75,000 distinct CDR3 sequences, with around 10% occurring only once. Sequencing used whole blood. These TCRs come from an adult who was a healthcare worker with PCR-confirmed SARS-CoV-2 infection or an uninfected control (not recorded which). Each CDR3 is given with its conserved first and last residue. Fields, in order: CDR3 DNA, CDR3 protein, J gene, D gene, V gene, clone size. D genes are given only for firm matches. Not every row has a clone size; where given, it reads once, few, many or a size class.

TGTGCCAGCAGCTTAGTGGGGAATCAGCCCCAGCATTTT | CASSLVGNQPQHF | TRBJ1-5 | - | TRBV7-2 | few
TGCAGCGCAGGCAGGGGGCAGTACGGGGAGCTGTTTTTT | CSAGRGQYGELFF | TRBJ2-2 | TRBD1 | TRBV29-1 | -
TGTGCCATCAGTGAAGGTGGTCGGCCTCGGAATACGCAGTATTTT | CAISEGGRPRNTQYF | TRBJ2-3 | - | TRBV10-3 | many
TGCAGCGTTGCTTTCGCGACTAGCCGTGAAGAGACCCAGTACTTC | CSVAFATSREETQYF | TRBJ2-5 | TRBD2 | TRBV29-1 | many
TGTGCCAGCAGTGACCCGGGACTAGCGGGAGGGCCAGAGACCCAGTACTTC | CASSDPGLAGGPETQYF | TRBJ2-5 | TRBD2 | TRBV2 | many
TGTGCCAGCAGTTACTCGAGGTGGCAGAGCTCTGGGGCCAACGTCCTGACTTTC | CASSYSRWQSSGANVLTF | TRBJ2-6 | - | TRBV6-5 | many
TGTGCCAGTAGTCCGGGACTAGGGGACGAGCAGTACTTC | CASSPGLGDEQYF | TRBJ2-7 | TRBD2 | TRBV19 | -
TGTGCCAGCAGTTCTACCAACCGGAGAAGCGATACGCAGTATTTT | CASSSTNRRSDTQYF | TRBJ2-3 | - | TRBV12-3/TRBV12-4 | many
TGCGCCAGCAGCCAAGCGGGGACAGGGGGCGGACTAGCGGCCCGCTCCTACAATGAGCAGTACTTC | CASSQAGTGGGLAARSYNEQYF | TRBJ2-7 | TRBD1 | TRBV4-1 | -
TGTGCAAGTCGCTTGTGCACAGATACGCAGTATTTT | CASRLCTDTQYF | TRBJ2-3 | - | TRBV12-2 | many
TGCAGCGTTGAGAACAGTGGATTTAGCACTGAAGCTTTCTTT | CSVENSGFSTEAFF | TRBJ1-1 | - | TRBV29-1 | many
TGCGCCAGCAGCTACGACCGGGACAGCGCCCCAGATACGCAGTATTTT | CASSYDRDSAPDTQYF | TRBJ2-3 | TRBD1 | TRBV5-1 | -
TGCGCCAGCAGTGAGGGCATAGAGACCCAGTACTTC | CASSEGIETQYF | TRBJ2-5 | - | TRBV10-1 | -
TGCGCCAGCAGAAAGCGGGAGTTGGCAGATACGCAGTATTTT | CASRKRELADTQYF | TRBJ2-3 | TRBD2 | TRBV5-1 | many
TGTGCCAGCAGCTTAGACTACCCTCCCTCGGAGACCCAGTACTTC | CASSLDYPPSETQYF | TRBJ2-5 | - | TRBV7-9 | many
TGTGCCAGCAGCCCTAAGGCCGCCTACGAGCAGTACTTC | CASSPKAAYEQYF | TRBJ2-7 | - | TRBV7-9 | -
TGTGCCACCAGCAGGGAACAGGGGGCTGGCAATGAGCAGTTCTTC | CATSREQGAGNEQFF | TRBJ2-1 | TRBD1 | TRBV15 | -
TGTGCCAGCAGCAAGACTGCGGGACAGAGCACAGATACGCAGTATTTT | CASSKTAGQSTDTQYF | TRBJ2-3 | - | TRBV5-4 | -
TGTGCCAGCAGTGATCGACAGGGTTTGTACGAGCAGTACTTC | CASSDRQGLYEQYF | TRBJ2-7 | TRBD1 | TRBV6-1 | -
TGTGCCAGCTCTTTTCCGGGCGGTGAAGCTTTCTTT | CASSFPGGEAFF | TRBJ1-1 | - | TRBV2 | -
TGTGCCAGCAGCTGGGACGCCAACGAGCAGTACTTC | CASSWDANEQYF | TRBJ2-7 | - | TRBV7-9 | -
TGTGCCAGCAGCTCCTCGCCGGATACGCAGTATTTT | CASSSSPDTQYF | TRBJ2-3 | - | TRBV11-1 | -
TGTGCCAGCAGCGGACTAGCGGGGGGGCTGAATGAGCAGTTCTTC | CASSGLAGGLNEQFF | TRBJ2-1 | TRBD2 | TRBV3-1 | few
TGCAGCGTTGGTGGAGGAGAGACCCAGTACTTC | CSVGGGETQYF | TRBJ2-5 | - | TRBV29-1 | -
TGTGCCAGCAGCTTATGGCGAACGGAGACCCAGTACTTC | CASSLWRTETQYF | TRBJ2-5 | - | TRBV11-2 | many
TGCGCCAGCAGCCAGGGCGAGCTGGGATACGAGCAGTACTTC | CASSQGELGYEQYF | TRBJ2-7 | - | TRBV4-1 | many
TGTGCCAGCAGCAGAGACCCCAACACTGAAGCTTTCTTT | CASSRDPNTEAFF | TRBJ1-1 | - | TRBV11-2 | -
TGCGCCAGCAGCTTGGGAGTTGCAACTAATGAAAAACTGTTTTTT | CASSLGVATNEKLFF | TRBJ1-4 | - | TRBV5-1 | many
TGTGCCAGCAGCCCTTACCAGGGACTAGCGGGAGCTGCCGGGGAGCTGTTTTTT | CASSPYQGLAGAAGELFF | TRBJ2-2 | TRBD2 | TRBV3-1 | many
TGCAGTGCTAGTGGGCTAGCGGTCACAGATACGCAGTATTTT | CSASGLAVTDTQYF | TRBJ2-3 | TRBD2 | TRBV20-1 | many
TGTGCCAGCAGCTTAGCAGGCGCGATGAACACTGAAGCTTTCTTT | CASSLAGAMNTEAFF | TRBJ1-1 | - | TRBV7-2 | -
TGTGCCAGCAGTTACCGGCGGGAGCTTGAAGAGCAGTACTTC | CASSYRRELEEQYF | TRBJ2-7 | TRBD2 | TRBV6-6 | many
TGTGCCAGCAGCGGCGAGGCAGAGACCCAGTACTTC | CASSGEAETQYF | TRBJ2-5 | - | TRBV7-6 | many
TGTGCCAGCAGTGAAGATTCAGGACAGGGAAGAGAGACCCAGTACTTC | CASSEDSGQGRETQYF | TRBJ2-5 | TRBD1 | TRBV6-1 | few
TGTGCCAGCAGTTACGGGACGGGAGGGGAGACCCAGTACTTC | CASSYGTGGETQYF | TRBJ2-5 | TRBD2 | TRBV6-5 | many
TGTGCCAGCAGGAGTTCACCGGGGCCGTCAGGGGAAAAACTGTTTTTT | CASRSSPGPSGEKLFF | TRBJ1-4 | - | TRBV2 | -
TGTGCCAGCAGCTTGGAAGCCTCGAACACTGAAGCTTTCTTT | CASSLEASNTEAFF | TRBJ1-1 | - | TRBV5-5 | -
TGCAGCGTAATACCAGGGCAGGCGAACACTGAAGCTTTCTTT | CSVIPGQANTEAFF | TRBJ1-1 | - | TRBV29-1 | many
TGTGCCAGCAGTGAATCTGAGCGGGCCACAGATACGCAGTATTTT | CASSESERATDTQYF | TRBJ2-3 | - | TRBV6-1 | -
TGTGCCAGCAGCTACCAGTACGAGCAGTACTTC | CASSYQYEQYF | TRBJ2-7 | - | TRBV7-9 | few
TGTGCCAGCAGCCAAGCACGGTACGAGCAGTACTTC | CASSQARYEQYF | TRBJ2-7 | - | TRBV14 | -
TGTGCCAGCACCTCAAATTGGGGGGCCAGGACCTACAATGAGCAGTTCTTC | CASTSNWGARTYNEQFF | TRBJ2-1 | - | TRBV3-1 | many
TGTGCCAGCTCACCATCAGGACTAGCGGGCGGCACAGATACGCAGTATTTT | CASSPSGLAGGTDTQYF | TRBJ2-3 | TRBD2 | TRBV18 | many